The 10 T cell receptor beta chains given below trace back to one sample, sequenced in a study of somatic mutations in cytotoxic T cells in rheumatoid arthritis. This table comes from immunoSEQ multiplex PCR, and its TCRdb copy is limited to in-frame clones, with some not included. The sample includes almost 3,000 clones, 86% seen only once; the top ten take 30% to 40%. Sequenced input: CD8+ T cells sorted from blood. These receptors were collected from a woman aged 60-70 years with rheumatoid arthritis.

V usage is TRBV10-2 and J usage is TRBJ1-2, with 8 bases lining up with TRBD1. J gave up 2 bases and V 10 bases, and 3 bases lay outside the gene matches. This CDR3 comprises 12 residues. In germline, CDR1 is WSHSY, CDR2 SAAADI. CDR3 in amino acids: CAIGTGNYGYTF. The CDR3 DNA follows: TGCGCCATCGGGACAGGAAACTATGGCTACACCTTC.

V is TRBV27 and J is TRBJ1-5; 7 bases match TRBD1. The CDR3 runs 17 residues. Per the germline V gene, CDR1 is MNHEY and CDR2 is SMNVEV (reference sequence). With 5 bases clipped from V and 0 bases from J, the junction kept 10 bases outside the gene matches. The DNA for the CDR3 is TGTGCCAGCAGTCCGAGGGACAGACTAAATAGCAATCAGCCCCAGCATTTT. Its translation: CASSPRDRLNSNQPQHF.

The gene calls are TRBV30 and TRBJ2-3; 8 nucleotides line up with TRBD1. Germline trimming cut 2 bases from V and 4 bases from J; bases unmatched to any gene: 8. CDR3 length: 15 residues. Germline CDR1 and CDR2: GTSNPN and SVGIG (reference sequence). The CDR3 nucleotides read TGTGCCTGGAGTTTAGGACAGGGAGGATCAGATACGCAGTATTTT. This sequence encodes CAWSLGQGGSDTQYF.

The V call is TRBV4-1, the J call TRBJ1-5; D unresolved. The V and J ends lost 3 bases and 1 base respectively, with 16 bases between them. The germline V gene has CDR1 MGHRA and CDR2 YSYEKL. This CDR3 has 17 residues. The CDR3 DNA sequence: TGCGCCAGCAGCCACCTTCCCAGGCAGACCAGCAATCAGCCCCAGCATTTT. This encodes CASSHLPRQTSNQPQHF.

This rearrangement joins TRBV4-1 to TRBJ1-1; 8 positions agree with TRBD1. The CDR3 runs 14 residues. V dropped 3 bases and J dropped 5; count of bases not matched to a gene: 5. Per germline, CDR1 MGHRA and CDR2 YSYEKL. CDR3 DNA sequence: TGCGCCAGCAGCCAGAACAGGGGGAAAACTGAAGCTTTCTTT. Residues: CASSQNRGKTEAFF.

The chain joins TRBV9 to TRBJ2-7; D possibly corresponds to TRBD1 (5 bases). With 0 bases removed from V and 6 bases from J, the gap between germline ends came to 13 bases. Germline values: CDR1 SGDLS, CDR2 YYNGEE. The CDR3 extends over 14 amino acids. The CDR3 bases are TGTGCCAGCAGCGTAGCGGGCAGGGTCTCCGAGCAGTACTTC. Amino acid sequence: CASSVAGRVSEQYF.

The gene calls are TRBV4-3 and TRBJ2-2; D gene uncertain. Trimming left V 0 bases short and J 15 bases short, with 17 bases between. The germline CDR1 and CDR2 sequences are LGHNA and YSLEER. The CDR3 spans 14 residues. Written as DNA, the CDR3 is TGCGCCAGCAGCCAAGATCCTAGGATTTCGGTGATGTTTTTT. Translated, it gives CASSQDPRISVMFF.

This rearrangement joins TRBV4-1 to TRBJ1-1; the match to TRBD1 covers 10 bases. CDR3 length: 14 residues. CDR1 MGHRA and CDR2 YSYEKL come from the germline V gene. J was trimmed by 5 bases and V by 5 bases; bases with no gene match: 5. The DNA for the CDR3 is TGCGCCAGCAGCTTTGGACAGGGGGATACTGAAGCTTTCTTT. Its protein is CASSFGQGDTEAFF.

V is TRBV27 and J is TRBJ1-4, with D tentatively TRBD1 (5 bases). Germline CDR1 MNHEY, CDR2 SMNVEV (reference sequence). The CDR3 totals 17 residues. The V and J ends lost 5 bases and 0 bases respectively, with 16 bases between them. The CDR3 DNA follows: TGTGCCAGCAGTCCATATGCCGGGGGGGCAACTAATGAAAAACTGTTTTTT. Residues: CASSPYAGGATNEKLFF.

This clone was seen only once. This chain joins TRBV9 and TRBJ2-3, with a weak D call TRBD1 (5 bases). The V gene lost 0 bases and the J gene lost 1 base, with 12 bases spanning the gap. Germline-derived CDR1 and CDR2 are SGDLS and YYNGEE. There are 16 residues in the CDR3. The CDR3 sequence: CASSVEGRRGTDTQYF. In DNA form, the CDR3 reads TGTGCCAGCAGCGTAGAGGGGCGCCGGGGCACAGATACGCAGTATTTT.